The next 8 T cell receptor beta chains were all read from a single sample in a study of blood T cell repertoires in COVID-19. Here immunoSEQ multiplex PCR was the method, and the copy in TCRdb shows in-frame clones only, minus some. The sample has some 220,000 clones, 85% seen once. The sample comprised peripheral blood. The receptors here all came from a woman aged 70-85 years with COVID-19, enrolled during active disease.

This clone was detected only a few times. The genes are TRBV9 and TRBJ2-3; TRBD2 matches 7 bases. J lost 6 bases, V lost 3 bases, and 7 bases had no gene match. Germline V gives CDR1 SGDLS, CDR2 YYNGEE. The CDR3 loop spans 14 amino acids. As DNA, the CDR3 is TGTGCCAGCAGCGCCCCTGGGGGGGAGGATACGCAGTATTTT. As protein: CASSAPGGEDTQYF.

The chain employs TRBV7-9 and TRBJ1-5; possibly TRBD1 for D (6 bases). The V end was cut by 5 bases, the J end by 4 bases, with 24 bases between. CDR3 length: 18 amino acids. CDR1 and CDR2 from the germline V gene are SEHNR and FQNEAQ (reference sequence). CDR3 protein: CASSPVGGGLGGNQPQHF. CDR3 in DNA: TGTGCCAGCAGCCCTGTAGGCGGGGGCCTGGGCGGGAATCAGCCCCAGCATTTT.

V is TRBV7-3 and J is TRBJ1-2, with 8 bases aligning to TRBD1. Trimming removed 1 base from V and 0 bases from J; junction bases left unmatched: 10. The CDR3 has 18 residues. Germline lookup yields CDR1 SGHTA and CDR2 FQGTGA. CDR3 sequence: CASSLIGQGAATNYGYTF. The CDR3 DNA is TGTGCCAGCAGCTTAATCGGGCAGGGGGCTGCCACTAACTATGGCTACACCTTC. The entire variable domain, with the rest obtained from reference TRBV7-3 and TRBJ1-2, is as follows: GAGVSQTPSNKVTEKGKYVELRCDPISGHTALYWYRQSLGQGPEFLIYFQGTGAADDSGLPNDRFFAVRPEGSVSTLKIQRTERGDSAVYLCASSLIGQGAATNYGYTFGSGTRLTVV.

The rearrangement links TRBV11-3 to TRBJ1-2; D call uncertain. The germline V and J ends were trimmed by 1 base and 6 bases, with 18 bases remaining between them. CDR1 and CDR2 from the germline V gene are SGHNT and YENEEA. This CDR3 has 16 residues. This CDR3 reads CASSLGGGFLLDGYTF. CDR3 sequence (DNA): TGTGCCAGCAGCTTAGGCGGTGGGTTTCTCTTAGATGGCTACACCTTC.

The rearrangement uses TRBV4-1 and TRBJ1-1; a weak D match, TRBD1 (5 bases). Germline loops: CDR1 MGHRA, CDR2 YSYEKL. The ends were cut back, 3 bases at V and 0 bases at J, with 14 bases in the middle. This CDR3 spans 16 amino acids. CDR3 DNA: TGCGCCAGCAGCCAGCGGGGCAGGACTATGAACACTGAAGCTTTCTTT. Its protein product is CASSQRGRTMNTEAFF.

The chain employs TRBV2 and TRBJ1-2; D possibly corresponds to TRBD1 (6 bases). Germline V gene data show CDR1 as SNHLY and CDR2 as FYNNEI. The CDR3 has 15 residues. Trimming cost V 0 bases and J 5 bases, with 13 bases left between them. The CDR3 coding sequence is TGTGCCAGCAGTGAAGCGCAACAGGGTGGTTATGGCTACACCTTC. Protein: CASSEAQQGGYGYTF.

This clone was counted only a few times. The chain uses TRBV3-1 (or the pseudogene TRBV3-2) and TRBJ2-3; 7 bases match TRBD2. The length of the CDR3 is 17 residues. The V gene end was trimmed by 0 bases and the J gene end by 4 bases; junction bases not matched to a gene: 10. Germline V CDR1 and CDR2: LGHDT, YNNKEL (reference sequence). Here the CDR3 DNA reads TGTGCCAGCAGCCAAGATCGTCTAGCGGAATGGGCAGATACGCAGTATTTT. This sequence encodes CASSQDRLAEWADTQYF.

Here the CDR3 reads CASSYSNDGKGTEAFF. The DNA of the CDR3 is TGTGCCAGCAGTTACTCGAACGACGGGAAGGGAACTGAAGCTTTCTTT. V usage is TRBV6-5 and J usage is TRBJ1-1, with D unclear. V lost 0 bases, J lost 5 bases, and 16 bases lay in between. CDR1 and CDR2 from the germline V gene are MNHEY and SVGAGI. The CDR3 length is 16 residues.